These 3 T cell receptor beta chains came from one sample sequenced in a study of blood T cell repertoires in COVID-19. Generated by immunoSEQ multiplex PCR, the TCRdb table keeps only in-frame clones and is missing some. This repertoire shows some 140,000 clones, more than 65% found once; its top ten account for around 13%. The sequencing input was peripheral blood. These receptors all come from an elderly man with acute or convalescent COVID-19.

The chain couples TRBV4-3 to TRBJ2-7; 8 positions agree with TRBD2. CDR1 and CDR2 (germline): LGHNA, YSLEER. The junction had 5 bases not matched to a gene; V was cut back by 1 base and J by 0 bases. CDR3 length equals 16 residues. The CDR3 region is CASSQVGRGVSYEQYF. CDR3 coding DNA: TGCGCCAGCAGCCAAGTTGGGCGGGGGGTCTCCTACGAGCAGTACTTC.

This chain connects TRBV28 to TRBJ1-1; 9 bases fit TRBD1. From germline, CDR1 is MDHEN and CDR2 SYDVKM. The trim removed 6 bases at V and 5 bases at J, leaving 10 bases unmatched. This CDR3 spans 15 amino acids. The CDR3 is CASSSPTGGWTEAFF. CDR3 DNA sequence: TGTGCCAGCAGCTCCCCGACAGGGGGTTGGACTGAAGCTTTCTTT.

This clone has just one count. J is TRBJ1-3 and V is TRBV7-2; tentatively, D is TRBD1 (5 bases). V gave up 4 bases and J gave up 8 bases, with 12 bases separating them. The CDR3 is 13 amino acids. CDR1 SGHTA and CDR2 FQGNSA come from the germline V gene. The CDR3 nucleotides read TGTGCCAGCAGCTCCCGACAAGGGGACACCATATATTTT. This gives the protein CASSSRQGDTIYF.